This T cell receptor beta chain was recovered during a study of HIV-infected patients and healthy controls. This clonotype was detected many times. All unsorted peripheral T cells were captured because whole blood was used without fractionation. Reverse transcription used around 500 ng RNA and constant-region primers for alpha and beta. Separate chain-specific third strand synthesis with multiplexing indices produced the alpha and beta libraries. TCRdb independently ran MiXCR on the 5' RACE reads; one entry per CDR3 protein. Of roughly 10,000 distinct CDR3 sequences listed, around 4.9% are singletons. The sequencing here drew on blood, taken before antiretroviral therapy. This clonotype originated in an adult with HIV infection.

This CDR3 is CASSSVESAHEQYF. The CDR3 nucleotides read TGTGCCAGCAGTTCGGTGGAGTCCGCCCACGAGCAGTACTTC. The rearrangement uses TRBV28 and TRBJ2-7, with D unclear. V dropped 4 bases and J dropped 5 bases, with 15 bases sitting between them. Germline V CDR1 and CDR2: MDHEN, SYDVKM. The CDR3 is made up of 14 amino acids.